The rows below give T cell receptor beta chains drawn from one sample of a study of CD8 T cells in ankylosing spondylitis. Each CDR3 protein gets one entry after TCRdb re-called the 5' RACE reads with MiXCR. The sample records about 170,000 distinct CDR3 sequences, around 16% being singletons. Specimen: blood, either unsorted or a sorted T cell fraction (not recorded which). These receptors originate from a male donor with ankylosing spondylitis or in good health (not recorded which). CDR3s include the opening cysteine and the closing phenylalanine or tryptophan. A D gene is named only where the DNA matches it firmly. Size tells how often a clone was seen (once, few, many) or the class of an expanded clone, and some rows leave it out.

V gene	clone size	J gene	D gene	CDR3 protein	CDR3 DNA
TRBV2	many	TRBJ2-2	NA	CASRRTNANTGELFF	TGTGCCAGCAGAAGGACCAACGCGAACACCGGGGAGCTGTTTTTT
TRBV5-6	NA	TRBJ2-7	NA	CASSIQGRWYEQYF	TGTGCCAGCAGCATACAGGGGAGGTGGTACGAGCAGTACTTC
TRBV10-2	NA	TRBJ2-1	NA	CASSEPRGLLFYNEQFF	TGCGCCAGCAGTGAGCCGCGGGGATTACTTTTTTACAATGAGCAGTTCTTC
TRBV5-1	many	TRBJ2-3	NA	CASGGILTDTQYF	TGCGCCAGCGGCGGGATCTTGACAGATACGCAGTATTTT
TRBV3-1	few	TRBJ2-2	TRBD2	CASSHQAGANTGELFF	TGTGCCAGCAGCCACCAGGCGGGAGCTAACACCGGGGAGCTGTTTTTT
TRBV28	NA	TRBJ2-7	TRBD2	CASHGGSREQYF	TGTGCCAGCCACGGCGGGAGCAGAGAGCAGTACTTC
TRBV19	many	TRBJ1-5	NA	CASISGGRRGNQPQHF	TGTGCCAGTATATCCGGGGGACGCCGCGGCAATCAGCCCCAGCATTTT
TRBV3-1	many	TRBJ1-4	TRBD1	CASSLRTGGHEKLFF	TGTGCCAGCAGCCTTCGGACAGGGGGCCATGAAAAACTGTTTTTT
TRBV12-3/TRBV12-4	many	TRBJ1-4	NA	CASSSNRDAANEKLFF	TGTGCCAGCAGTTCAAATCGGGACGCAGCTAATGAAAAACTGTTTTTT
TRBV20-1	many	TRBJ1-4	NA	CSAREAGFNEKLFF	TGCAGTGCTAGAGAGGCAGGGTTTAATGAAAAACTGTTTTTT
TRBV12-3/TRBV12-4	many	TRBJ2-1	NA	CASRNSLQGGYNEQFF	TGTGCCAGCCGAAACAGTCTACAGGGTGGCTACAATGAGCAGTTCTTC
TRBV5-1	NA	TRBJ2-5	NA	CASSWPDREETQYF	TGCGCCAGCAGCTGGCCGGATAGGGAAGAGACCCAGTACTTC
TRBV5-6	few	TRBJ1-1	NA	CASSLGWGTEAFF	TGTGCCAGCAGCTTGGGGTGGGGCACTGAAGCTTTCTTT
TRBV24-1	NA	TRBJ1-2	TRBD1	CATSDSGTGPTNYGYTF	TGTGCCACCAGTGATTCCGGGACAGGGCCCACTAACTATGGCTACACCTTC
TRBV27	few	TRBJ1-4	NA	CASSTPPNEKLFF	TGTGCCAGCAGTACACCCCCTAATGAAAAACTGTTTTTT
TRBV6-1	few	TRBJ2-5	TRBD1	CASSRGTGETQYF	TGTGCCAGCAGTCGGGGGACAGGGGAGACCCAGTACTTC
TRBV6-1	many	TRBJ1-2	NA	CASSQPPTGTYGYTF	TGTGCCAGCAGTCAACCACCGACGGGGACTTATGGCTACACCTTC
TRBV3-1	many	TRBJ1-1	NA	CASSPLRPRSTEAFF	TGTGCCAGCAGCCCACTCAGACCGAGGAGCACTGAAGCTTTCTTT
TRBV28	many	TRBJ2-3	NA	CASGTLRGDTQYF	TGTGCCAGCGGGACCCTAAGGGGAGATACGCAGTATTTT
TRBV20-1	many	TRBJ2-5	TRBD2	CSARDLAGGGETQYF	TGCAGTGCTAGAGATTTGGCGGGAGGAGGAGAGACCCAGTACTTC
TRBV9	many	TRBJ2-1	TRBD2	CASSVLAREVEDEQFF	TGTGCCAGCAGCGTATTGGCACGGGAGGTCGAAGATGAGCAGTTCTTC
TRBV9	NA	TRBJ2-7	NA	CASSVGLDYEQYF	TGTGCCAGCAGCGTAGGGCTGGACTACGAGCAGTACTTC
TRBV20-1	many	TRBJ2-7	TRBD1	CSAHGQVDEQYF	TGCAGTGCCCACGGACAGGTCGACGAGCAGTACTTC
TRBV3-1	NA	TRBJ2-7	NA	CASSHRYEQYF	TGTGCCAGCAGCCATCGTTACGAGCAGTACTTC
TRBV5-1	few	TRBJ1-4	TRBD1	CASSIGQVNEKLFF	TGCGCCAGCAGCATCGGACAGGTTAATGAAAAACTGTTTTTT
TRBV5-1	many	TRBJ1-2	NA	CASSSDPTVLGRYTF	TGCGCCAGCAGCTCTGACCCGACAGTACTTGGACGCTACACCTTC
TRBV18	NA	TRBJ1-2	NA	CASSPFTDSNYGYTF	TGTGCCAGCTCACCCTTCACGGACAGCAACTATGGCTACACCTTC
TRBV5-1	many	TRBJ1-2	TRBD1	CASSLAGQGVNYGYTF	TGCGCCAGCAGCTTGGCCGGACAGGGTGTTAACTATGGCTACACCTTC
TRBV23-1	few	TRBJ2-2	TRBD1	CASEQGASGELFF	TGCGCCAGCGAACAGGGGGCGTCCGGGGAGCTGTTTTTT
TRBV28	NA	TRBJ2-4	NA	CASSGNIQYF	TGTGCCAGCAGTGGAAACATTCAGTACTTC
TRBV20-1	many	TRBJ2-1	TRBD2	CSARGLAGSYNEQFF	TGCAGTGCTAGGGGACTAGCGGGCTCCTACAATGAGCAGTTCTTC
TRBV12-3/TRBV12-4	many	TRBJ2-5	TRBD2	CASSFWLAGGQETQYF	TGTGCCAGCAGTTTTTGGCTAGCGGGAGGCCAAGAGACCCAGTACTTC
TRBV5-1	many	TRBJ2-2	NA	CASSLSTSHGYTGELFF	TGCGCCAGCAGCTTGTCTACGAGTCACGGTTACACCGGGGAGCTGTTTTTT
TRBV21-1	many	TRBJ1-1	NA	CASSKGDRGNTEAFF	TGTGCCAGCAGCAAAGGCGACAGAGGGAACACTGAAGCTTTCTTT
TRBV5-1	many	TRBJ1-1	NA	CASSFTGRGVTEAFF	TGCGCCAGCAGTTTTACAGGGAGAGGTGTCACTGAAGCTTTCTTT
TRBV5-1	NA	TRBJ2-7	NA	CASSPVGRKTYEQYF	TGCGCCAGCAGCCCTGTAGGGAGGAAGACCTACGAGCAGTACTTC
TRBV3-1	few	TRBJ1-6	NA	CASREWTENSPLHF	TGTGCCAGCAGGGAATGGACAGAAAATTCACCCCTCCACTTT
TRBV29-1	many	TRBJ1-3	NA	CSVEGMGDTIYF	TGCAGCGTTGAGGGAATGGGGGACACCATATATTTT
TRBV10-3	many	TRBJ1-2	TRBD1	CAISPTGDGYTF	TGTGCCATCAGCCCCACAGGGGATGGCTACACCTTC
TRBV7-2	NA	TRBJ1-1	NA	CASTQGVTEAFF	TGTGCCAGCACCCAAGGGGTTACTGAAGCTTTCTTT
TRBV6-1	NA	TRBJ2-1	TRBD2	CASRGLAGTHEQFF	TGTGCCAGCAGGGGACTAGCGGGTACCCATGAGCAGTTCTTC
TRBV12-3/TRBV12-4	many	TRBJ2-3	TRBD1	CASSLDRGIADTQYF	TGTGCCAGCAGTTTAGACAGGGGGATAGCAGATACGCAGTATTTT
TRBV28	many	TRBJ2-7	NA	CASSLSPYEQYF	TGTGCCAGCAGTTTGTCACCCTACGAGCAGTACTTC
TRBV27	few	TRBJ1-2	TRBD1	CASSLFRRTGSNYGYTF	TGTGCCAGCAGTTTATTCCGGAGGACAGGGAGTAACTATGGCTACACCTTC
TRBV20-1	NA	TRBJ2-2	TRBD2	CSARDLHAGGSTGELFF	TGCAGTGCTAGAGATCTCCACGCGGGAGGGAGTACCGGGGAGCTGTTTTTT
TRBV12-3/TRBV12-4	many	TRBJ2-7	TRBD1	CASSPGDRRYEQYF	TGTGCCAGCAGCCCCGGGGACAGGCGCTACGAGCAGTACTTC
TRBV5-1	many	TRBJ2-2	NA	CASSQDRYTGELFF	TGCGCCAGCAGCCAGGACAGATACACCGGGGAGCTGTTTTTT
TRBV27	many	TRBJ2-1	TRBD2	CASSYLSGIPYNEQFF	TGTGCCAGCAGTTACCTTAGCGGGATTCCCTACAATGAGCAGTTCTTC
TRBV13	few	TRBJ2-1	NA	CARPLGQGLYNEQFF	TGTGCCAGACCCCTCGGGCAGGGTCTCTACAATGAGCAGTTCTTC
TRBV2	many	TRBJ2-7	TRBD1	CASLLDRGTYEQYF	TGTGCCAGCTTACTGGACAGGGGAACCTACGAGCAGTACTTC
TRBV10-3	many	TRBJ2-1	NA	CAISERADNEQFF	TGTGCCATCAGTGAGAGAGCGGACAATGAGCAGTTCTTC
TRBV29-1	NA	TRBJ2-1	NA	CSVVKDSYSSYNEQFF	TGCAGCGTTGTGAAGGACAGTTATAGCTCCTACAATGAGCAGTTCTTC
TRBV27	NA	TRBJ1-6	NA	CASKRGLIPYNSPLHF	TGTGCCAGCAAAAGGGGATTGATCCCTTATAATTCACCCCTCCACTTT
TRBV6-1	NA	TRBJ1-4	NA	CTSSGANEAEKLFF	TGTACCAGCAGTGGGGCGAACGAGGCTGAAAAACTGTTTTTT
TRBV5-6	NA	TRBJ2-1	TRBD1	CASTTGVDEQFF	TGTGCCAGCACGACAGGGGTCGATGAGCAGTTCTTC
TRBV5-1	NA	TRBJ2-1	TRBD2	CASSLERDYNEQFF	TGCGCCAGCAGCTTGGAGCGGGACTACAATGAGCAGTTCTTC
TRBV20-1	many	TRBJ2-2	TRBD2	CSARDGLAGSTGELFF	TGCAGTGCTAGAGATGGACTAGCGGGTTCTACCGGGGAGCTGTTTTTT